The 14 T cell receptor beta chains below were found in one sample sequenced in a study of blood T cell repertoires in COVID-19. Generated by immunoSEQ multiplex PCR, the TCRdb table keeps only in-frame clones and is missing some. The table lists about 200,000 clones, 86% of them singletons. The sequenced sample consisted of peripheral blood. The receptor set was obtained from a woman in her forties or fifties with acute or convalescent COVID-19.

The CDR3 reads CAWRDQGAEGYTF. CDR3 bases: TGTGCCTGGAGGGACCAGGGCGCGGAAGGCTACACCTTC. This chain links TRBV30 with TRBJ1-2, with a tentative D call TRBD1 (5 bases). Germline values: CDR1 GTSNPN, CDR2 SVGIG (reference sequence). The CDR3 runs 13 residues. V lost 3 bases, J lost 8 bases, and 16 bases lay in between.

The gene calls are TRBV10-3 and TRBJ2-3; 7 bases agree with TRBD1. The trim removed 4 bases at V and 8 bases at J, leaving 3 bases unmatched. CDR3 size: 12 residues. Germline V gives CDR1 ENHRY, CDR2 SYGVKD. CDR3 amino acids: CAISGGGGTQYF. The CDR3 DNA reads TGTGCCATCAGTGGAGGGGGCGGTACGCAGTATTTT.

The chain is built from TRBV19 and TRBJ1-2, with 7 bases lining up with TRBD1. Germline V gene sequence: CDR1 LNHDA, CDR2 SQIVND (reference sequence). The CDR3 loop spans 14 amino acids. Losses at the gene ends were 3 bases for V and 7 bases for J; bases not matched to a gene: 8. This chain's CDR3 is CASSMWDRDFGYTF. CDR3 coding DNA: TGTGCCAGTAGTATGTGGGACAGAGATTTTGGCTACACCTTC.

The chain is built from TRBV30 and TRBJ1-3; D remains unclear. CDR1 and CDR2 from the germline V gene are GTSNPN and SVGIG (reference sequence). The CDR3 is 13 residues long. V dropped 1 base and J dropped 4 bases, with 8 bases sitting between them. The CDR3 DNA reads TGTGCCTGGAGTGGGGCCCTGGGAAACACCATATATTTT. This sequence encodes CAWSGALGNTIYF. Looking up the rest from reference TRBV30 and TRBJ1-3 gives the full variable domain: SQTIHQWPATLVQPVGSPLSLECTVEGTSNPNLYWYRQAAGRGLQLLFYSVGIGQISSEVPQNLSASRPQDRQFILSSKKLLLSDSGFYLCAWSGALGNTIYFGEGSWLTVV.

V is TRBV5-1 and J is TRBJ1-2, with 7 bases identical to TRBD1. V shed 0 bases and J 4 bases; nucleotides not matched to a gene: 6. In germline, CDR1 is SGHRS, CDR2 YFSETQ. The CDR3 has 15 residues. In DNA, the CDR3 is TGCGCCAGCAGCTTGGCGGGAGGGGGCAGCTATGGCTACACCTTC. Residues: CASSLAGGGSYGYTF.

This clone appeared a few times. The CDR3: CASSLGDINQPQHF. The CDR3 bases are TGCGCCAGCAGCTTGGGGGACATTAATCAGCCCCAGCATTTT. This sequence joins TRBV5-1 and TRBJ1-5; D perhaps matches TRBD1 (6 bases). Trimming stripped 0 bases from V and 4 bases from J, with 8 bases between. The CDR3 is made up of 14 amino acids. Germline values: CDR1 SGHRS, CDR2 YFSETQ.

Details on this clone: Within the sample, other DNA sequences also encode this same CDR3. The CDR3 coding sequence is TGTGCCAGCAGTTCACAGGGGAGCAATCAGCCCCAGCATTTT. Protein sequence: CASSSQGSNQPQHF. The chain combines TRBV7-2 with TRBJ1-5; 7 positions match TRBD1. Per germline, CDR1 SGHTA and CDR2 FQGNSA. This CDR3 comprises 14 residues. V trimming: 6 bases; J trimming: 1 base; junction bases outside the gene matches: 3.

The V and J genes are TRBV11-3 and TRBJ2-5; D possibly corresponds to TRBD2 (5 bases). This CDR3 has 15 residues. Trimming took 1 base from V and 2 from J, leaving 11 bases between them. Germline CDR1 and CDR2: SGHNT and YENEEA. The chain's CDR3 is CASSLGLAGQETQYF. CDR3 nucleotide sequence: TGTGCCAGCAGCTTAGGTCTAGCTGGGCAAGAGACCCAGTACTTC.

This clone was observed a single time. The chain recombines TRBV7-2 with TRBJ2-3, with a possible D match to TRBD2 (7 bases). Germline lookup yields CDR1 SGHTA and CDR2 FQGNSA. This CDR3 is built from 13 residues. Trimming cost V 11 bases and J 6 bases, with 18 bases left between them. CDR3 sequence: CAGSGEAGDTQYF. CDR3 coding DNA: TGTGCCGGGTCAGGGGAAGCGGGGGATACGCAGTATTTT. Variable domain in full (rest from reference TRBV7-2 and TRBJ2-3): GAGVSQSPSNKVTEKGKDVELRCDPISGHTALYWYRQSLGQGLEFLIYFQGNSAPDKSGLPSDRFSAERTGGSVSTLTIQRTQQEDSAVYLCAGSGEAGDTQYFGPGTRLTVL.

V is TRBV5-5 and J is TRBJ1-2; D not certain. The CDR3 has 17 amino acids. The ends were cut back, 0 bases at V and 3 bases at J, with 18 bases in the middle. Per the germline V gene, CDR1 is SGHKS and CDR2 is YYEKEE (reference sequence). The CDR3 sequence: CASSLAPAGAVDYGYTF. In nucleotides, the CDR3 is TGTGCCAGCAGCTTGGCTCCAGCGGGCGCGGTAGACTATGGCTACACCTTC.

This chain's CDR3 is CASSHWGAYEQYF. The CDR3 DNA sequence: TGTGCCAGCAGCCATTGGGGCGCCTACGAGCAGTACTTC. The V and J genes are TRBV5-4 and TRBJ2-7; D is possibly TRBD1 (5 bases). The ends were cut back, 4 bases at V and 2 bases at J, with 10 bases in the middle. Germline assignment: CDR1 SGHNT and CDR2 YYREEE (reference sequence). The CDR3 is 13 residues long. Variable domain in full (rest from reference TRBV5-4 and TRBJ2-7): ETGVTQSPTHLIKTRGQQVTLRCSSQSGHNTVSWYQQALGQGPQFIFQYYREEENGRGNFPPRFSGLQFPNYSSELNVNALELDDSALYLCASSHWGAYEQYFGPGTRLTVT.

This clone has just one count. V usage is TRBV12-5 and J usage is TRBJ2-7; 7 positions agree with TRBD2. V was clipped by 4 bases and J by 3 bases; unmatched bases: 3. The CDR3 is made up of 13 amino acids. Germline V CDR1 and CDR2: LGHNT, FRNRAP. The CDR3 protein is CASGYGDYYEQYF. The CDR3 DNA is TGTGCTAGTGGTTACGGGGACTACTACGAGCAGTACTTC. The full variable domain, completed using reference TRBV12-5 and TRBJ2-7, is DARVTQTPRHKVTEMGQEVTMRCQPILGHNTVFWYRQTMMQGLELLAYFRNRAPLDDSGMPKDRFSAEMPDATLATLKIQPSEPRDSAVYFCASGYGDYYEQYFGPGTRLTVT.

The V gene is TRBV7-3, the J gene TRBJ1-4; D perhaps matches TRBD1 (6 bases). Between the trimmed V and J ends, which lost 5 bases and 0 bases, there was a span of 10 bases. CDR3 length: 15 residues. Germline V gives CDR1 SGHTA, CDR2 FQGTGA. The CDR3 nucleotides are TGTGCCAGCAGCCCCACAGGGTCAACTAATGAAAAACTGTTTTTT. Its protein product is CASSPTGSTNEKLFF.

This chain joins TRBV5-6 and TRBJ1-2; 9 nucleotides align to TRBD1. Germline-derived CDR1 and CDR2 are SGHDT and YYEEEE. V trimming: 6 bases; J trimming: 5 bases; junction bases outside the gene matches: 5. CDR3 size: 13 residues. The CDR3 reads CASIRTGDYGYTF. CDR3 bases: TGTGCCAGCATTAGGACAGGGGATTATGGCTACACCTTC.